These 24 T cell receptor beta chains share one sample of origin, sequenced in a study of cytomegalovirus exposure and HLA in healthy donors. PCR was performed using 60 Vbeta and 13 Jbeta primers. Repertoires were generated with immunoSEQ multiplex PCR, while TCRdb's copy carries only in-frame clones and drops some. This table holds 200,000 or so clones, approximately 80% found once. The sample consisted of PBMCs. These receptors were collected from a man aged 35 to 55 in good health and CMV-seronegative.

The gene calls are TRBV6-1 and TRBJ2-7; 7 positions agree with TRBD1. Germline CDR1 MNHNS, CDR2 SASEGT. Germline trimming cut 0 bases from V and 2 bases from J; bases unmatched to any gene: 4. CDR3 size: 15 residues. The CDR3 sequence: CASSEALTGTYEQYF. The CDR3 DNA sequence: TGTGCCAGCAGTGAAGCGTTGACAGGGACCTACGAGCAGTACTTC.

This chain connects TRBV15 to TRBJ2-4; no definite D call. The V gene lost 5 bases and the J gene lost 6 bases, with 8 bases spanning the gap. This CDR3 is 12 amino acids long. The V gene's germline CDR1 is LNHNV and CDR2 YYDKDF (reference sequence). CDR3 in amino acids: CATSPLGNIQYF. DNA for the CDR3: TGTGCCACCAGCCCCCTAGGAAACATTCAGTACTTC.

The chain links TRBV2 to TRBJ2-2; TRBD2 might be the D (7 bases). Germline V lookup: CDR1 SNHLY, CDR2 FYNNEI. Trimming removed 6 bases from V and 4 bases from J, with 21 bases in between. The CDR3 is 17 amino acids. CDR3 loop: CASSARGSGMVTGELFF. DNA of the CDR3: TGTGCCAGCAGCGCCAGGGGAAGCGGGATGGTCACCGGGGAGCTGTTTTTT.

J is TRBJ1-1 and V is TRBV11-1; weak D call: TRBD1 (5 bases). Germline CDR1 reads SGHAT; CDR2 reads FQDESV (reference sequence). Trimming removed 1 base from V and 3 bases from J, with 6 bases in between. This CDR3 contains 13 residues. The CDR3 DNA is TGTGCCAGCAGCTTAGGCAGGGACACTGAAGCTTTCTTT. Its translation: CASSLGRDTEAFF.

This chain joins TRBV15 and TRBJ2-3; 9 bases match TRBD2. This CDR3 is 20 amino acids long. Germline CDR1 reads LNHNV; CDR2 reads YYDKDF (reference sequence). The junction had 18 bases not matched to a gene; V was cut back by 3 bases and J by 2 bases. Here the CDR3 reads CATSRWGGERGDLLTDTQYF. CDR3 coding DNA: TGTGCCACCAGCAGGTGGGGGGGTGAGCGGGGGGACCTACTCACAGATACGCAGTATTTT.

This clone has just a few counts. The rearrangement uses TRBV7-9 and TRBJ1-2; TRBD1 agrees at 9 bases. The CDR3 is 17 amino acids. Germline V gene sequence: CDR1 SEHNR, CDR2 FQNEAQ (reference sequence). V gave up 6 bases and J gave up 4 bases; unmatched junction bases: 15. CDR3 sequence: CASRPPLRMDRGYGYTF. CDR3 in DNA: TGTGCCAGCAGACCCCCCCTTCGTATGGACAGGGGCTATGGCTACACCTTC.

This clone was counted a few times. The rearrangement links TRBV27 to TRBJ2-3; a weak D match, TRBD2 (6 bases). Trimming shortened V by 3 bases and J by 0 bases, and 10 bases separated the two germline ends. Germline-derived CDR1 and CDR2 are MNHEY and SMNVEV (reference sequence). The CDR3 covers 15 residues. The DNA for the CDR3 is TGTGCCAGCAGTTTTAGCGGTACTAGCACAGATACGCAGTATTTT. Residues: CASSFSGTSTDTQYF.

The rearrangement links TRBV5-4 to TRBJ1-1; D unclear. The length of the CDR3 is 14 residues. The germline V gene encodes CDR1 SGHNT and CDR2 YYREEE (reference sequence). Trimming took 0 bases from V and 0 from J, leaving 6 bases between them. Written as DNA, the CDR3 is TGTGCCAGCAGCTTGGCCGGGATGAACACTGAAGCTTTCTTT. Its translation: CASSLAGMNTEAFF.

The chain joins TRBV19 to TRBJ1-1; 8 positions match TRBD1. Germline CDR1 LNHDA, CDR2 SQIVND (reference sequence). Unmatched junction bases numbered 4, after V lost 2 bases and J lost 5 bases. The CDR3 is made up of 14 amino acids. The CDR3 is CASSIPGGRTEAFF. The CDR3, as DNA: TGTGCCAGTAGTATACCAGGGGGCAGAACTGAAGCTTTCTTT.

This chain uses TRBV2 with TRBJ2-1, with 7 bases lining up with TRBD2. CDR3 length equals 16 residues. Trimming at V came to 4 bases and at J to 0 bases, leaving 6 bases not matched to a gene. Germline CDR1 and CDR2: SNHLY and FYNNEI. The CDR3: CASSGLRGFSYNEQFF. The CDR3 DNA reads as TGTGCCAGCAGTGGCCTGCGGGGGTTCTCCTACAATGAGCAGTTCTTC.

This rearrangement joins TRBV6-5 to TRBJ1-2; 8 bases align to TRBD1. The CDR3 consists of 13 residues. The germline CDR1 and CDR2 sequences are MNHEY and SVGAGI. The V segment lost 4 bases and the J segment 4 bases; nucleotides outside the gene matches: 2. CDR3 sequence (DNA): TGTGCCAGCAGTTCCAGGGGGCCCTATGGCTACACCTTC. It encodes CASSSRGPYGYTF.

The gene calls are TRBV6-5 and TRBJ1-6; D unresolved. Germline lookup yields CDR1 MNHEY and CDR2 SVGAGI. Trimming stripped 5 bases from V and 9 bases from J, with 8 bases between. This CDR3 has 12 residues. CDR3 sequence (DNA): TGTGCCAGCAGTGAGCACCGTTCACCCCTCCACTTT. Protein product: CASSEHRSPLHF.

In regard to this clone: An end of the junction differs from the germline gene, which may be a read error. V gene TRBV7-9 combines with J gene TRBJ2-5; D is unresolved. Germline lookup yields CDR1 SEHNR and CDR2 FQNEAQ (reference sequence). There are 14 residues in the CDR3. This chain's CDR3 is CSSSLGGFVETQYF. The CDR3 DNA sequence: TGTTCCAGCAGCTTAGGCGGATTTGTAGAGACCCAGTACTTC.

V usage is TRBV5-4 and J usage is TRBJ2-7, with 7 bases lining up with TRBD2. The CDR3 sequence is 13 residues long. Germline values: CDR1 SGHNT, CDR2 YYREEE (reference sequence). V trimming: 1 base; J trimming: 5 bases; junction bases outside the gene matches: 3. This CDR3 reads CASSLRTSDEQYF. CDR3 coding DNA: TGTGCCAGCAGCTTGCGGACTAGTGACGAGCAGTACTTC.

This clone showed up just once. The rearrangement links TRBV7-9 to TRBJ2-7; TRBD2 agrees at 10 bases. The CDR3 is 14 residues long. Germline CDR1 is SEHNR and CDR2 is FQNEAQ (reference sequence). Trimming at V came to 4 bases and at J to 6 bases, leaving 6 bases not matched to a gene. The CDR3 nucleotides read TGTGCCAGCAGCTCGTCGGGACTAGCGAGCGAGCAGTACTTC. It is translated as CASSSSGLASEQYF.

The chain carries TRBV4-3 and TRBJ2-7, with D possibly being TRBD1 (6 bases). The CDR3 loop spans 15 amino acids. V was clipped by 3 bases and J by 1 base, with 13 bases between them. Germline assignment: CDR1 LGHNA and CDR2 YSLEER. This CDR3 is CASSHTGSGSYEQYF. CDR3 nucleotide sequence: TGCGCCAGCAGCCATACAGGGAGTGGGTCCTACGAGCAGTACTTC.

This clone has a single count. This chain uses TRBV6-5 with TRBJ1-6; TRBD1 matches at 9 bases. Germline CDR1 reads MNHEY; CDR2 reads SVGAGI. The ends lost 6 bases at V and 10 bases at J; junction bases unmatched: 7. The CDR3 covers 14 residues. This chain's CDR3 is CASSETGGRSPLHF. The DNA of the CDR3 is TGTGCCAGCAGCGAGACAGGGGGACGGTCACCCCTCCACTTT.

CDR3 bases: TGTGCCAGTAGTACCTCGAGGACACCGAATCAGCCCCAGCATTTT. Translated: CASSTSRTPNQPQHF. V and J are TRBV19 and TRBJ1-5, with a weak D call TRBD1 (5 bases). Trimming took 4 bases from V and 4 from J, leaving 14 bases between them. Germline V lookup: CDR1 LNHDA, CDR2 SQIVND (reference sequence). The CDR3 contains 15 residues.

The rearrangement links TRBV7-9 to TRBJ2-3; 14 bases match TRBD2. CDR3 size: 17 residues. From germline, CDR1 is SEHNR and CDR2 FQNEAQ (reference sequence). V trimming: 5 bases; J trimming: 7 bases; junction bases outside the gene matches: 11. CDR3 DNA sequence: TGTGCCAGCAGCGTTACGGAGGGACTAGCGGGAGCATATACGCAGTATTTT. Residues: CASSVTEGLAGAYTQYF.

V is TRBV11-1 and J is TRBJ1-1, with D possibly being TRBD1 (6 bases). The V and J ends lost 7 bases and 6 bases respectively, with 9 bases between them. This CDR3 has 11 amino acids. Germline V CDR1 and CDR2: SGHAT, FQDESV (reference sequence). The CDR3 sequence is CASTEGAEAFF. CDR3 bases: TGTGCCAGCACCGAGGGGGCTGAAGCTTTCTTT.

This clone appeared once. The CDR3 bases are TGTGCCAGCAGCCGTAGCGGGAGGAGCTCCTACGAGCAGTACTTC. Amino acid sequence: CASSRSGRSSYEQYF. The rearrangement links TRBV28 to TRBJ2-7, with 10 bases aligning to TRBD2. This CDR3 has 15 residues. Trimming cost V 6 bases and J 0 bases; bases outside gene matches: 5. Germline V gene sequence: CDR1 MDHEN, CDR2 SYDVKM.

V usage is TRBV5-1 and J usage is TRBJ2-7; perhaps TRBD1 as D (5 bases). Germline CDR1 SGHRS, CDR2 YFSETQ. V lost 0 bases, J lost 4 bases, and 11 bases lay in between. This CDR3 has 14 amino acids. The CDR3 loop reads CASSLVVRTYEQYF. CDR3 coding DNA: TGCGCCAGCAGCTTGGTCGTAAGGACATACGAGCAGTACTTC. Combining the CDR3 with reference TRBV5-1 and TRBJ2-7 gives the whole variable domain KAGVTQTPRYLIKTRGQQVTLSCSPISGHRSVSWYQQTPGQGLQFLFEYFSETQRNKGNFPGRFSGRQFSNSRSEMNVSTLELGDSALYLCASSLVVRTYEQYFGPGTRLTVT.

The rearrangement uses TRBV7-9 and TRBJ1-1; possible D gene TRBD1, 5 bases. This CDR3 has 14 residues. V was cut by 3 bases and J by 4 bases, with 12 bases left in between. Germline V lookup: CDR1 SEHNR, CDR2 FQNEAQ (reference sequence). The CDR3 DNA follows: TGTGCCAGCAGCTTGGGACTGGGACTCACTGAAGCTTTCTTT. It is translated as CASSLGLGLTEAFF.

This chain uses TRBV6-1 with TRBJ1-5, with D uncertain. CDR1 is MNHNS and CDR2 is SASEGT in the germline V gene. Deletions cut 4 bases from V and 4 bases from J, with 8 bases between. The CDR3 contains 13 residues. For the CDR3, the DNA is TGTGCCAGCAGTGCCCGGGAGAATCAGCCCCAGCATTTT. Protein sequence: CASSARENQPQHF.